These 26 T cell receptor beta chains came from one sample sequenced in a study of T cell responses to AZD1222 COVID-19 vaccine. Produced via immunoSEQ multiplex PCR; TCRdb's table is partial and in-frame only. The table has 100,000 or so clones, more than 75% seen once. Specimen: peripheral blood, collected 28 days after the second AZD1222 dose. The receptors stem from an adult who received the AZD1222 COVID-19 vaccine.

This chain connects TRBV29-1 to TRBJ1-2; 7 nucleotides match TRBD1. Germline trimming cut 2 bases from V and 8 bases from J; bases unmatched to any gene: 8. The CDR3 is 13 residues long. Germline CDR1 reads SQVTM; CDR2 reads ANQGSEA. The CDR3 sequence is CSVEQQGREGYTF. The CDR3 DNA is TGCAGCGTTGAACAACAGGGGAGGGAGGGCTACACCTTC. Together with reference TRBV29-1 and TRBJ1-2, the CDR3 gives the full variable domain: SAVISQKPSRDICQRGTSLTIQCQVDSQVTMMFWYRQQPGQSLTLIATANQGSEATYESGFVIDKFPISRPNLTFSTLTVSNMSPEDSSIYLCSVEQQGREGYTFGSGTRLTVV.

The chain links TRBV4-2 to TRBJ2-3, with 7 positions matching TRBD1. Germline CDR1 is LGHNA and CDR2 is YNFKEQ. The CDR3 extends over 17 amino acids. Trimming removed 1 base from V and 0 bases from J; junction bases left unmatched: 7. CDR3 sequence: CASSQGVQGISTDTQYF. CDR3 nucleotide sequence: TGTGCCAGCAGCCAAGGGGTACAGGGGATTAGCACAGATACGCAGTATTTT.

CDR3 region: CASSLEAGVGGYTF. CDR3 coding DNA: TGTGCCAGCAGCTTGGAAGCCGGGGTCGGGGGCTACACCTTC. V is TRBV5-5 and J is TRBJ1-2; D remains ambiguous. Deletions cut 0 bases from V and 8 bases from J, with 14 bases between. CDR1 is SGHKS, CDR2 YYEKEE, per germline (reference sequence). The CDR3 sequence is 14 residues long.

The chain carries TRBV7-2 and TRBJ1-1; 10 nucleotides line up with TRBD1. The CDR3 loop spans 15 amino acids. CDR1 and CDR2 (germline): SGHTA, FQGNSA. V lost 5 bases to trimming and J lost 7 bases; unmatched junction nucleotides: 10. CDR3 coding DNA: TGTGCCAGCAGCCAAATCGGACAGGGGGGAAGTGAAGCTTTCTTT. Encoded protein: CASSQIGQGGSEAFF.

DNA for the CDR3: TGTGCCAGCATGGGACTAGCGGGGTACACAGATACGCAGTATTTT. Its translation is CASMGLAGYTDTQYF. This sequence joins TRBV7-8 and TRBJ2-3, with 13 bases aligning to TRBD2. The CDR3 extends over 15 amino acids. The J segment lost 2 bases and the V segment lost 7 bases, leaving 3 bases of the junction unmatched. Germline lookup yields CDR1 SGHVS and CDR2 FQNEAQ.

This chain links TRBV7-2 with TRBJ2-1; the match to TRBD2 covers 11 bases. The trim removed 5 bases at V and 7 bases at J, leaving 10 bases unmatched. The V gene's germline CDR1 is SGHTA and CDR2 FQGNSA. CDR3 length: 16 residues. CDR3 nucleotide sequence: TGTGCCAGCAGCCCCCGACTAGCGGGGCCGCCGAATGAGCAGTTCTTC. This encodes CASSPRLAGPPNEQFF.

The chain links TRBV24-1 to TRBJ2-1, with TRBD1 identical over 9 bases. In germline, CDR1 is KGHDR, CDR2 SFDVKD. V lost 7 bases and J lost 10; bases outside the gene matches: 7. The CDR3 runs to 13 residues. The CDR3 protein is CATRPSGTGEQFF. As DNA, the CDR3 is TGTGCCACCAGGCCGTCCGGGACAGGGGAGCAGTTCTTC.

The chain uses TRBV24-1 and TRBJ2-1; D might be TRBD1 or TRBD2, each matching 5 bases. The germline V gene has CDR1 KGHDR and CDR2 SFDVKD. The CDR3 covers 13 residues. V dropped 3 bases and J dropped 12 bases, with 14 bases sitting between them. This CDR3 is CATSDLGEFGQFF. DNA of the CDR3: TGTGCCACCAGTGATCTGGGGGAATTTGGGCAGTTCTTC.

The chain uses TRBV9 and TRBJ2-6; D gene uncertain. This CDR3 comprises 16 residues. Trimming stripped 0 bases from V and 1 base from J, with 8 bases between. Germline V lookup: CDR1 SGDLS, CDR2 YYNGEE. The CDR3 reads CASSVGHLSGANVLTF. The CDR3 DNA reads TGTGCCAGCAGCGTAGGGCACCTATCTGGGGCCAACGTCCTGACTTTC.

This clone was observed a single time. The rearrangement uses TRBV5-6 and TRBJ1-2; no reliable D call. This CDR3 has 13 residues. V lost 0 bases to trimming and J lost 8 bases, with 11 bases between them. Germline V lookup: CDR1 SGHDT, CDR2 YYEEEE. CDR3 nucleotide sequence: TGTGCCAGCAGCTTGGGGCCTTTAGGAGGCTACACCTTC. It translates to CASSLGPLGGYTF. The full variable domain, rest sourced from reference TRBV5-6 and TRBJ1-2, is DAGVTQSPTHLIKTRGQQVTLRCSPKSGHDTVSWYQQALGQGPQFIFQYYEEEERQRGNFPDRFSGHQFPNYSSELNVNALLLGDSALYLCASSLGPLGGYTFGSGTRLTVV.

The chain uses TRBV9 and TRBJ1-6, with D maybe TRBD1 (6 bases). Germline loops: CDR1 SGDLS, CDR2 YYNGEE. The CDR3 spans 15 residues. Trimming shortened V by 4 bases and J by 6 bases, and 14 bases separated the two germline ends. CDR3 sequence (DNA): TGTGCCAGCAGCCTCCAACAGGGCTCTAATTCACCCCTCCACTTT. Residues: CASSLQQGSNSPLHF.

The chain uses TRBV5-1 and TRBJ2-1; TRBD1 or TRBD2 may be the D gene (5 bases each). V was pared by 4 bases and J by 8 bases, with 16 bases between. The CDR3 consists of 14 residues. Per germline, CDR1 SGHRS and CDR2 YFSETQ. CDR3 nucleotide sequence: TGCGCCAGCAGCAGGGACCAAGGGGTTGATGAGCAGTTCTTC. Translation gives CASSRDQGVDEQFF.

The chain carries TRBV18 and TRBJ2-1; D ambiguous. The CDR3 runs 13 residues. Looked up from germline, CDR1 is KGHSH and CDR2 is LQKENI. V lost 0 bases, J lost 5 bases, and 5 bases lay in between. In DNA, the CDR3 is TGTGCCAGCTCACCACCAGAGAACAATGAGCAGTTCTTC. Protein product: CASSPPENNEQFF.

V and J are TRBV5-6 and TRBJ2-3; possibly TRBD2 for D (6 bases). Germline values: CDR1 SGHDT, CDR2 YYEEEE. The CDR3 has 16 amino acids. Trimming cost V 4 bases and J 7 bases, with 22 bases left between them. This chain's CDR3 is CASSPRVGGPSHTQYF. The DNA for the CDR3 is TGTGCCAGCAGCCCCAGGGTGGGGGGTCCGTCGCATACGCAGTATTTT.

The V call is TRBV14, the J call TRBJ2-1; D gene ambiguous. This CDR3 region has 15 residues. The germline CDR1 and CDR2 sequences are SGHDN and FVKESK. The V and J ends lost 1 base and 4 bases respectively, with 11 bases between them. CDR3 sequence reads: CASSQVGPGYNEQFF. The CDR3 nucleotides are TGTGCCAGCAGCCAAGTTGGTCCCGGTTACAATGAGCAGTTCTTC.

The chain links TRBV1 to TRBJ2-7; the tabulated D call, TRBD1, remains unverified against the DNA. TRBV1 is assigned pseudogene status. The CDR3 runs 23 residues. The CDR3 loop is CTSFPVQRGRTDRAALTPYEQYF. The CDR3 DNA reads TGCACCAGCTTCCCGGTTCAACGCGGACGGACAGACAGGGCAGCCCTTACCCCCTACGAGCAGTACTTC.

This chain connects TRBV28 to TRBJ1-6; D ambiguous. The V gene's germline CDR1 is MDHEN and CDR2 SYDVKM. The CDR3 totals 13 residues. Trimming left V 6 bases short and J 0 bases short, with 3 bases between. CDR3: CASRGSYNSPLHF. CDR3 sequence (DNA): TGTGCCAGCAGAGGCTCCTATAATTCACCCCTCCACTTT.

The CDR3 DNA reads as TGTGCCTGGGGGGGAACGGGATACCGCACAGATACGCAGTATTTT. Translation gives CAWGGTGYRTDTQYF. V is TRBV30 and J is TRBJ2-3; D is possibly TRBD1 or TRBD2 (5 bases each). The V end lost 5 bases, the J end lost 1 base, and 16 bases lay between the germline ends. Germline assignment: CDR1 GTSNPN and CDR2 SVGIG (reference sequence). The CDR3 is 15 amino acids. Drawing the rest from reference TRBV30 and TRBJ2-3, the complete variable domain is SQTIHQWPATLVQPVGSPLSLECTVEGTSNPNLYWYRQAAGRGLQLLFYSVGIGQISSEVPQNLSASRPQDRQFILSSKKLLLSDSGFYLCAWGGTGYRTDTQYFGPGTRLTVL.

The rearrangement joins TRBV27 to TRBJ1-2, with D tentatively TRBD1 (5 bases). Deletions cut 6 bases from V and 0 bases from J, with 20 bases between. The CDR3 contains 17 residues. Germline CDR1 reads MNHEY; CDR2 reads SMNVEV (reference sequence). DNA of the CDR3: TGTGCCAGCAGACCTGAGGGAAGACAGATAGCTAACTATGGCTACACCTTC. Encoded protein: CASRPEGRQIANYGYTF.

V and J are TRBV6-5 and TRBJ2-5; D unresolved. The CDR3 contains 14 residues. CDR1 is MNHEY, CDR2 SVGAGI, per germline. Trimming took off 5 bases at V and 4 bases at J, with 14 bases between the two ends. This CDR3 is CASSRTRVGETQYF. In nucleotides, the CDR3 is TGTGCCAGCAGTCGAACAAGGGTTGGAGAGACCCAGTACTTC.

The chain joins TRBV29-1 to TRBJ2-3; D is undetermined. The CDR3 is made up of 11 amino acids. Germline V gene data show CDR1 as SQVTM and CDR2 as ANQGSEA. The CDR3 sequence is CTCGWADTQYF. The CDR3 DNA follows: TGCACCTGCGGTTGGGCAGATACGCAGTATTTT.

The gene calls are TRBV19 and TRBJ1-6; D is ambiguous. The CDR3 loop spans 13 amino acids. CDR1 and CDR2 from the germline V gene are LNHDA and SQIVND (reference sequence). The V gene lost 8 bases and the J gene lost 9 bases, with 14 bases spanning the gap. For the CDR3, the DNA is TGTGCCAGTCGACATAGTGTGGGTTCACCCCTCCACTTT. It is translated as CASRHSVGSPLHF.

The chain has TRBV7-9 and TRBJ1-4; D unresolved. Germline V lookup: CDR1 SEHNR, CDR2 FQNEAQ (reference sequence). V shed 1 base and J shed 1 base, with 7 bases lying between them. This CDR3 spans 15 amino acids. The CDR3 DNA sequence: TGTGCCAGCAGCTTAGTTGTCCTAACTAATGAAAAACTGTTTTTT. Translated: CASSLVVLTNEKLFF.

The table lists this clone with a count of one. In DNA, the CDR3 is TGTGCCAGCAGTCCATCCGCCGGAGAGAACACCGGGGAGCTGTTTTTT. Its protein is CASSPSAGENTGELFF. This chain joins TRBV27 and TRBJ2-2; no clear D. The CDR3 is 16 amino acids. The V gene's germline CDR1 is MNHEY and CDR2 SMNVEV (reference sequence). V dropped 5 bases and J dropped 1 base, with 14 bases sitting between them.

The DNA for the CDR3 is TGTGCCAGCAGCCAAGTGGTCTCGACCTACGAGCAGTACTTC. Its protein is CASSQVVSTYEQYF. This sequence joins TRBV3-1 (or the pseudogene TRBV3-2) and TRBJ2-7; no reliable D call. The V gene lost 1 base and the J gene lost 2 bases, with 9 bases spanning the gap. The CDR3 covers 14 residues. Looked up from germline, CDR1 is LGHDT and CDR2 is YNNKEL (reference sequence).

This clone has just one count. CDR3 protein: CASRLAGRGYEQYF. As DNA, the CDR3 is TGTGCCAGCAGACTAGCGGGACGAGGATACGAGCAGTACTTC. The chain couples TRBV27 to TRBJ2-7; 10 bases line up with TRBD2. After removal of 6 bases from V and 4 bases from J, the junction contained 6 bases not matched to a gene. CDR1 MNHEY and CDR2 SMNVEV come from the germline V gene (reference sequence). The CDR3 is 14 residues long.